One and the same sample provided the 13 T cell receptor beta chains below, sequenced in a study of blood T cell repertoires in COVID-19. The repertoire was sequenced with immunoSEQ multiplex PCR; TCRdb's copy has only in-frame clones and lacks some. The data show 150,000 to 200,000 clones, roughly four fifths seen once. The source material was peripheral blood. The receptors originated from a man aged 25 to 40 with active or convalescent COVID-19.

V and J are TRBV13 and TRBJ1-2; D may be TRBD1 (5 bases). Trimming cost V 2 bases and J 0 bases, with 13 bases left between them. Germline loops: CDR1 PRHDT, CDR2 FYEKMQ (reference sequence). This CDR3 has 16 amino acids. CDR3 in DNA: TGTGCCAGCAGCTTAAAGGGAAAGGGGCCTAACTATGGCTACACCTTC. Its protein is CASSLKGKGPNYGYTF.

V and J are TRBV2 and TRBJ2-1; 8 bases agree with TRBD2. In germline, CDR1 is SNHLY, CDR2 FYNNEI. Unmatched junction bases numbered 5, after V lost 5 bases and J lost 8 bases. This CDR3 spans 13 amino acids. CDR3 region: CASSLGSGDEQFF. DNA of the CDR3: TGTGCCAGCAGTCTCGGTAGCGGGGATGAGCAGTTCTTC.

The chain is built from TRBV18 and TRBJ2-7; the D is unclear. V lost 3 bases, J lost 0 bases, and 12 bases lay in between. This CDR3 has 15 amino acids. Germline V gene data show CDR1 as KGHSH and CDR2 as LQKENI. In nucleotides, the CDR3 is TGTGCCAGCTCACCTGATCGAGGAGCCTCCTACGAGCAGTACTTC. Protein product: CASSPDRGASYEQYF.

The gene calls are TRBV11-2 and TRBJ1-5; 8 bases match TRBD1. This CDR3 region has 18 residues. V lost 5 bases, J lost 2 bases, and 14 bases stayed unmatched. Germline V gene data show CDR1 as SGHAT and CDR2 as FQNNGV. CDR3 nucleotide sequence: TGTGCCAGCAGCCTCCTACCAGGACAGGGCCTGGGCAATCAGCCCCAGCATTTT. Protein product: CASSLLPGQGLGNQPQHF.

The chain uses TRBV19 and TRBJ1-6; no clear D. Looked up from germline, CDR1 is LNHDA and CDR2 is SQIVND (reference sequence). The CDR3 extends over 13 amino acids. Trimming pared 1 base from V and 10 bases from J, leaving 8 bases between. The CDR3 DNA reads as TGTGCCAGTAGTATAGTGCCAGGATCACCCCTCCACTTT. This codes for CASSIVPGSPLHF.

The chain combines TRBV7-9 with TRBJ2-1; D is undetermined. V was cut by 1 base and J by 8 bases, with 6 bases left in between. Germline CDR1 SEHNR, CDR2 FQNEAQ (reference sequence). The CDR3 covers 12 residues. The CDR3 region is CASSLVTYEQFF. The CDR3 DNA follows: TGTGCCAGCAGCTTAGTGACTTATGAGCAGTTCTTC. The full variable domain, with the rest looked up from reference TRBV7-9 and TRBJ2-1, is DTGVSQNPRHKITKRGQNVTFRCDPISEHNRLYWYRQTLGQGPEFLTYFQNEAQLEKSRLLSDRFSAERPKGSFSTLEIQRTEQGDSAMYLCASSLVTYEQFFGPGTRLTVL.

This clone has a handful of counts. The genes are TRBV16 and TRBJ2-1; 10 bases match TRBD1. The V gene end was trimmed by 4 bases and the J gene end by 8 bases; junction bases not matched to a gene: 11. Looked up from germline, CDR1 is KGHSY and CDR2 is FQNENV. CDR3 length: 16 amino acids. CDR3 coding DNA: TGTGCCAGCAGCCGAGGCAGGGACAGGGGCCGAGATGAGCAGTTCTTC. Its translation: CASSRGRDRGRDEQFF. The whole variable domain, remainder taken from reference TRBV16 and TRBJ2-1, is GEEVAQTPKHLVRGEGQKAKLYCAPIKGHSYVFWYQQVLKNEFKFLISFQNENVFDETGMPKERFSAKCLPNSPCSLEIQATKLEDSAVYFCASSRGRDRGRDEQFFGPGTRLTVL.

Only a few counts were recorded for this clone. V is TRBV7-8 and J is TRBJ1-2; 9 bases are a match to TRBD1. Germline CDR1 and CDR2: SGHVS and FQNEAQ. CDR3 size: 16 residues. With 2 bases clipped from V and 5 bases from J, the junction kept 9 bases outside the gene matches. CDR3 sequence (DNA): TGTGCCAGCAGCTTACTCGGGACAGGGACCAGTTATGGCTACACCTTC. Translated, it gives CASSLLGTGTSYGYTF.

Note on this clone: The junction does not match germline at one end; this may be a read error. V is TRBV7-7 and J is TRBJ2-2; D is ambiguous. Per the germline V gene, CDR1 is SSHAT and CDR2 is FNYEAQ (reference sequence). CDR3 length: 13 amino acids. The CDR3 reads CASSLVVGGELFF. CDR3 DNA sequence: TGTGCTAGCAGCTTGGTAGTTGGCGGGGAGCTGTTTTTT.

This clone was counted between two and nine times. The CDR3, as DNA: TGTGCCAGCAGCTTAGTAGGCGGGGGGGGTTTCTACGAGCAGTACTTC. Amino acid sequence: CASSLVGGGGFYEQYF. The chain carries TRBV7-2 and TRBJ2-7, with 9 bases matching TRBD2. CDR1 and CDR2 (germline): SGHTA, FQGNSA. J gave up 3 bases and V 1 base, and 7 bases lay outside the gene matches. The CDR3 sequence is 16 residues long.

In its sample, this clone was seen once. This chain links TRBV27 with TRBJ2-1, with D tentatively TRBD1 (6 bases). This CDR3 has 12 residues. The germline V gene encodes CDR1 MNHEY and CDR2 SMNVEV (reference sequence). The V and J ends lost 6 bases and 5 bases respectively, with 8 bases between them. The CDR3 DNA follows: TGTGCCAGCAGGACAGGCCACAATGAGCAGTTCTTC. Translated, it gives CASRTGHNEQFF.

The CDR3 DNA sequence: TGTGCCAGCAGCTTTCCCCCGACTGGAGGCAATGAGCAGTTCTTC. It specifies CASSFPPTGGNEQFF. The V and J genes are TRBV5-4 and TRBJ2-1; maybe TRBD2 (5 bases). V gave up 2 bases and J gave up 6 bases, with 15 bases separating them. This CDR3 is built from 15 residues. CDR1 and CDR2 (germline): SGHNT, YYREEE (reference sequence).

The rearrangement uses TRBV13 and TRBJ2-1; D not resolved. The length of the CDR3 is 15 residues. The germline CDR1 and CDR2 sequences are PRHDT and FYEKMQ (reference sequence). Trimming cost V 3 bases and J 0 bases, with 9 bases left between them. CDR3 bases: TGTGCCAGCAGCTTCTACGAACGCTCCTACAATGAGCAGTTCTTC. It yields the protein CASSFYERSYNEQFF.